One and the same sample provided the 9 T cell receptor beta chains below, sequenced in a study of T cell responses to AZD1222 COVID-19 vaccine. The method was immunoSEQ multiplex PCR; TCRdb's version includes in-frame clones alone and lacks a portion of them. The sample includes 100,000 to 150,000 clones, roughly 90% of them seen just once. Sample: peripheral blood, taken 28 days after the second AZD1222 dose. These TCRs come from an adult who received the AZD1222 COVID-19 vaccine.

The chain combines TRBV19 with TRBJ2-1; 10 nucleotides agree with TRBD2. Germline lookup yields CDR1 LNHDA and CDR2 SQIVND (reference sequence). Trimming cost V 7 bases and J 2 bases; bases outside gene matches: 5. This CDR3 contains 15 residues. This CDR3 is CASTDLAGAYNEQFF. In DNA form, the CDR3 reads TGTGCCAGTACGGATCTAGCGGGAGCCTACAATGAGCAGTTCTTC.

The chain employs TRBV25-1 and TRBJ2-7, with D maybe TRBD2 (6 bases). V was clipped by 5 bases and J by 6 bases, with 17 bases between them. This CDR3 spans 14 amino acids. Germline V gene lookup returns CDR1 MGHDK and CDR2 SYGVNS. The CDR3 region is CASSIFSGVTEQYF. In DNA form, the CDR3 reads TGTGCCAGCAGTATTTTTAGCGGAGTCACCGAGCAGTACTTC.

The chain is built from TRBV5-4 and TRBJ2-7; tentative D call: TRBD2 (6 bases). Trimming took off 4 bases at V and 3 bases at J, with 14 bases between the two ends. The CDR3 contains 14 residues. The germline gives CDR1 SGHNT, CDR2 YYREEE (reference sequence). CDR3 nucleotides: TGTGCCAGCAGCGTCGACCAGGGAGGCTACGAGCAGTACTTC. Translating it yields CASSVDQGGYEQYF.

The chain is built from TRBV23-1 and TRBJ2-7, with 9 bases that match TRBD1. TRBV23-1 is recorded as an ORF, its role being uncertain. With 7 bases clipped from V and 3 bases from J, the junction kept 4 bases outside the gene matches. This CDR3 spans 13 amino acids. The CDR3 sequence is CASTTGGSYEQYF. The CDR3 DNA sequence: TGCGCCAGCACGACAGGGGGGAGCTACGAGCAGTACTTC.

The chain employs TRBV9 and TRBJ1-1; D is ambiguous. Trimming cost V 0 bases and J 0 bases, with 12 bases left between them. The V gene's germline CDR1 is SGDLS and CDR2 YYNGEE. The CDR3 spans 16 residues. The CDR3 coding sequence is TGTGCCAGCAGCGTAGGGGCAGCAAGCCTGAACACTGAAGCTTTCTTT. Its protein is CASSVGAASLNTEAFF.

The chain employs TRBV18 and TRBJ2-1; 8 positions match TRBD2. Trimming removed 6 bases from V and 4 bases from J; junction bases left unmatched: 5. CDR3 length: 14 amino acids. Germline lookup yields CDR1 KGHSH and CDR2 LQKENI. CDR3: CASSQGLVYNEQFF. The CDR3 DNA sequence: TGTGCCAGCTCGCAGGGACTAGTTTACAATGAGCAGTTCTTC.

The chain links TRBV6-6 to TRBJ1-1; TRBD1 matches at 7 bases. The ends lost 6 bases at V and 3 bases at J; junction bases unmatched: 4. CDR1 is MNHNY and CDR2 is SVGAGI in the germline V gene (reference sequence). The CDR3 spans 13 residues. CDR3 nucleotides: TGTGCCAGCAGCACCACAGGGGACACTGAAGCTTTCTTT. Its protein product is CASSTTGDTEAFF.

This clone has only one observation. J is TRBJ1-1 and V is TRBV11-3, with D hard to call. The CDR3 spans 13 residues. The V end was cut by 2 bases, the J end by 0 bases, with 4 bases between. CDR1 is SGHNT, CDR2 YENEEA, per germline. Here the CDR3 reads CASSLNVNTEAFF. For the CDR3, the DNA is TGTGCCAGCAGCTTAAATGTGAACACTGAAGCTTTCTTT.

The chain recombines TRBV27 with TRBJ2-1; the match to TRBD2 covers 9 bases. The CDR3 is made up of 14 amino acids. V shed 4 bases, J shed 12 bases, and the junction held 10 bases outside the gene matches. Germline CDR1 MNHEY, CDR2 SMNVEV (reference sequence). The CDR3 DNA reads as TGTGCCAGCAGTTCCAGACTAGCGGCTGGAAGGCAGTTCTTC. Translation gives CASSSRLAAGRQFF.